This T cell receptor (beta chain) is drawn from a study of T-cell memory formation after mild COVID-19. About the study: TCR clustering was largely donor specific. Regarding the study as a whole: The SARS-CoV-2 specificity of second-wave clones reaching peak at day 37 remained unverified. Several responding clones turned up in pre-infection memory, indicating that cross-reactive memory may have taken part.

Trimming shortened V by 3 bases and J by 3 bases, and 13 bases separated the two germline ends. Germline V CDR1 and CDR2: SGHDT, YYEEEE. This CDR3 has 14 amino acids. A note on this clonotype: Its specificity is not known.

Barcoded TCR alpha and TCR beta cDNA libraries with UMIs came from 5'RACE using constant-segment primers. TCRdb re-derived calls from the 5' RACE reads in MiXCR, one entry per CDR3 protein. The sample consists of over 500,000 distinct CDR3 sequences, around 16% of them appearing once. This sequence was found in an adult woman who had mild COVID-19 (a few samples of this study predate the infection). Cell type and time point are not known. The material sequenced was PBMCs or a T cell subset sorted from them (not recorded which). This chain connects TRBV5-6 to TRBJ2-7; possibly TRBD1 or TRBD2 for D (5 bases each). The CDR3 sequence is CASSSPWDGYEQYF. The CDR3 nucleotides read TGTGCCAGCAGCTCGCCCTGGGACGGCTACGAGCAGTACTTC.